This section outlines one T cell receptor (beta chain) sequence together with its context. The junction departs from the called germline gene at one end, perhaps through a read error. Assay: immunoSEQ multiplex PCR; the TCRdb copy retains only in-frame clones and omits some. The sample lists about 85,000 clones; around 94% were seen once. The sample originates from a study of technical replicates of blood from a few donors. The CDR3 runs to 14 residues. CDR1 is SGHAT and CDR2 is FQNNGV in the germline V gene. The source of this sequence is a human donor in good health. The chain has TRBV11-2 and TRBJ2-7; 9 nucleotides agree with TRBD2. The sequencing sample was made of T cells isolated from PBMCs. As DNA, the CDR3 is TGTGCCAGCAGATTAGGCGGGAGGGTAAACGAGCAGTACTTC. Amino acids: CASRLGGRVNEQYF.